These T cell receptor beta chains were read from a single sample in a study of monozygotic twins with inflammatory bowel disease. TCRdb reprocessed the 5' RACE reads, keeping one entry per CDR3 protein, no DNA. Its listing shows approximately 160,000 distinct CDR3 sequences. The sequenced material came from blood. These receptors all come from a human donor with ulcerative colitis or Crohn's disease, or a healthy co-twin of an affected twin (not recorded which). Each CDR3 is given with its conserved first and last residue. Fields, in order: J gene, V gene, CDR3 protein.

>TRBJ2-1|TRBV20-1
CSAPGLAGVYNEQFF
>TRBJ2-1|TRBV5-1
CASSLFQGRAGNEQFF
>TRBJ1-2|TRBV25-1
CASSEYGGLGYGYTF
>TRBJ2-3|TRBV5-5
CASSTAGLATDTQYF
>TRBJ2-5|TRBV2
CASREGQSSQETQYF
>TRBJ1-4|TRBV9
CASSPRDGWGFEKLFF
>TRBJ1-5|TRBV20-1
CSASRENQPQHF
>TRBJ2-5|TRBV10-3
CAIRGQEQETQYF
>TRBJ2-2|TRBV19
CASRNRDRGIRELFF
>TRBJ2-5|TRBV7-9
CASSLRQETQYF
>TRBJ1-5|TRBV6-5
CASSYSGPGQPQHF
>TRBJ2-3|TRBV29-1
CSVSRGTTDTQYF
>TRBJ2-3|TRBV7-8
CASSPQVGLADTQYF
>TRBJ2-3|TRBV28
CASSLQLRADTQYF
>TRBJ1-3|TRBV2
CASKGRTRRSSEGNTIYF
>TRBJ2-2|TRBV12-3/TRBV12-4
CASSLMGRLFGELFF
>TRBJ2-2|TRBV29-1
CSVEVNGGLFF
>TRBJ1-5|TRBV28
CASTLQGQPQHF
>TRBJ1-3|TRBV5-1
CASSRTGSSGNTIYF
>TRBJ1-1|TRBV5-5
CASSSSTGGYTEAFF
>TRBJ2-7|TRBV28
CASRRTGDSFEQYF
>TRBJ2-1|TRBV27
CASSLSPPQRERVNEQFF
>TRBJ2-2|TRBV4-2
CASSQGLAGVSVNGELFF
>TRBJ1-6|TRBV11-2
CASSHLRTVVSYNSPLHF
>TRBJ2-3|TRBV7-9
CASSSPSGRSTDTQYF
>TRBJ2-3|TRBV4-1
CASSQGDQPYTDTQYF
>TRBJ2-7|TRBV7-6
CASRGLAREQYF
>TRBJ1-5|TRBV10-2
CASSARTGYRNQPQHF
>TRBJ1-1|TRBV5-1
CASSGTFGPFF
>TRBJ2-5|TRBV20-1
CSAQGLAGRFQETQYF
>TRBJ2-2|TRBV3-1
CASSQGQGGRTGELFF
>TRBJ2-1|TRBV5-1
CASSDLGEQFF
>TRBJ2-7|TRBV6-5
CASSFTGTGVEQYF
>TRBJ1-5|TRBV24-1
CATSDPRGTGNQPQHF
>TRBJ2-1|TRBV7-2
CASSLELAANEQFF
>TRBJ2-1|TRBV10-3
CAIRGLAGGPGNEQFF
>TRBJ2-1|TRBV4-3
CASSQDKSSYNEQFF
>TRBJ1-6|TRBV27
CASTPGFAYNSPLHF
>TRBJ2-5|TRBV20-1
CSARDIGTGGRETQYF
>TRBJ2-7|TRBV27
CASSLSGTFYEQYF
>TRBJ2-3|TRBV9
CASSGSTRDTQYF
>TRBJ1-1|TRBV7-2
CASSSNSIRTVNTEAFF
>TRBJ2-3|TRBV9
CASSKLAGGPWADTQYF
>TRBJ1-6|TRBV9
CASSATSGSPLHF
>TRBJ1-6|TRBV5-1
CASSSPIGTGASPLHF
>TRBJ2-1|TRBV6-2/TRBV6-3
CASSRNPGLADEQFF
>TRBJ1-1|TRBV29-1
CGQGSPNTEAFF
>TRBJ2-3|TRBV29-1
CSVNRDRGTDTQYF
>TRBJ1-3|TRBV12-3/TRBV12-4
CASNIPGSSGNTIYF
>TRBJ1-5|TRBV20-1
CSAARVESNQPQHF
>TRBJ2-2|TRBV10-3
CAISEMAGANTGELFF
>TRBJ1-3|TRBV20-1
CSARDRNTIYF
>TRBJ1-2|TRBV30
CASWTGGDYTF
>TRBJ1-1|TRBV29-1
CSGSRMNTEAFF
>TRBJ2-2|TRBV15
CATSRERGRELFF